Below, 15 T cell receptor beta chains from the same sample are listed, as sequenced in a study of cytomegalovirus exposure and HLA in healthy donors. Use of 60 Vbeta and 13 Jbeta primers characterized the PCR. The table came from immunoSEQ multiplex PCR; TCRdb's copy has only in-frame clones and leaves some out. Seen here are 170,000 or so clones, around 72% observed once, and the top ten hold roughly 3%. Sequencing was carried out using PBMCs. The source of these receptors is a woman between 50 and 59 years old in good health and CMV-seropositive.

The chain uses TRBV29-1 and TRBJ1-5, with 8 nucleotides matching TRBD1. From germline, CDR1 is SQVTM and CDR2 ANQGSEA. This CDR3 is built from 13 residues. J lost 7 bases, V lost 4 bases, and 6 bases had no gene match. The CDR3 region is CSVAPGGGQPQHF. The DNA of the CDR3 is TGCAGCGTTGCCCCAGGGGGCGGGCAGCCCCAGCATTTT.

CDR3 in amino acids: CASSYGGQGTEAFF. The CDR3 region has the DNA TGTGCCAGCAGTTACGGGGGACAGGGGACTGAAGCTTTCTTT. V and J are TRBV6-5 and TRBJ1-1; the match to TRBD1 covers 10 bases. The V and J ends lost 2 bases and 5 bases, in that order; junction bases with no gene match: 2. Germline assignment: CDR1 MNHEY and CDR2 SVGAGI. This CDR3 spans 14 amino acids.

V and J are TRBV30 and TRBJ1-1; 8 bases map to TRBD1. This CDR3 comprises 15 residues. Germline V gives CDR1 GTSNPN, CDR2 SVGIG (reference sequence). V was clipped by 3 bases and J by 1 base; unmatched bases: 7. CDR3 nucleotides: TGTGCCTGGAGGGGCCGACAGGGGAGGAACACTGAAGCTTTCTTT. Protein product: CAWRGRQGRNTEAFF.

V usage is TRBV7-8 and J usage is TRBJ1-5; D call uncertain. The CDR3 has 13 amino acids. Trimming stripped 1 base from V and 6 bases from J, with 7 bases between. The germline gives CDR1 SGHVS, CDR2 FQNEAQ. The DNA for the CDR3 is TGTGCCAGCAGCTTAGATAGAGGTCAGCCCCAGCATTTT. Translation gives CASSLDRGQPQHF. Filled out from reference TRBV7-8 and TRBJ1-5, the complete variable domain reads GAGVSQSPRYKVAKRGQDVALRCDPISGHVSLFWYQQALGQGPEFLTYFQNEAQLDKSGLPSDRFFAERPEGSVSTLKIQRTQQEDSAVYLCASSLDRGQPQHFGDGTRLSIL.

The V and J genes are TRBV25-1 and TRBJ2-2; D possibly corresponds to TRBD1 (6 bases). This CDR3 has 16 residues. CDR1 and CDR2 from the germline V gene are MGHDK and SYGVNS. V dropped 4 bases and J dropped 1 base, with 13 bases sitting between them. The CDR3 protein is CASSGGPRENTGELFF. The DNA of the CDR3 is TGTGCCAGCAGTGGGGGGCCTCGCGAGAACACCGGGGAGCTGTTTTTT.

This clone has only one observation. This sequence joins TRBV6-1 and TRBJ2-5; the D gene is possibly TRBD1 (5 bases). Germline V gene lookup returns CDR1 MNHNS and CDR2 SASEGT. The germline V and J ends were trimmed by 7 bases and 1 base, with 16 bases remaining between them. The CDR3 sequence is 15 residues long. Here the CDR3 DNA reads TGTGCCAGCACCCCTTCTCAGGGTATCCAAGAGACCCAGTACTTC. Residues: CASTPSQGIQETQYF.

The chain carries TRBV4-3 and TRBJ2-3; 9 nucleotides line up with TRBD1. The CDR3 consists of 15 residues. Germline CDR1 and CDR2: LGHNA and YSLEER. Losses at the gene ends were 4 bases for V and 6 bases for J; bases not matched to a gene: 8. CDR3 residues: CASSPETGGMDTQYF. The CDR3 nucleotides are TGCGCCAGCAGCCCTGAGACAGGGGGTATGGATACGCAGTATTTT.

The chain is built from TRBV5-5 and TRBJ2-5; perhaps TRBD1 as D (6 bases). Germline lookup yields CDR1 SGHKS and CDR2 YYEKEE (reference sequence). The CDR3 is 17 residues long. The V gene lost 3 bases and the J gene lost 2 bases, with 20 bases spanning the gap. The chain's CDR3 is CASSSAGTPVLQETQYF. DNA of the CDR3: TGTGCCAGCAGCTCGGCCGGGACACCCGTGTTACAAGAGACCCAGTACTTC.

The rearrangement links TRBV28 to TRBJ1-2; the D gene is possibly TRBD1 (5 bases). V was trimmed by 4 bases and J by 4 bases, leaving 16 bases between them. The CDR3 extends over 15 amino acids. Germline CDR1 is MDHEN and CDR2 is SYDVKM. Here the CDR3 reads CASSSPPQGSYGYTF. Here the CDR3 DNA reads TGTGCCAGCAGTTCCCCTCCCCAGGGAAGCTATGGCTACACCTTC.

The chain combines TRBV7-8 with TRBJ2-1; 13 positions agree with TRBD2. The CDR3 loop spans 16 amino acids. V lost 8 bases to trimming and J lost 5 bases; unmatched junction nucleotides: 9. Germline lookup yields CDR1 SGHVS and CDR2 FQNEAQ. The CDR3 DNA reads TGTGCCAGCTACCGACTAGCGGGGGGCTGGGACAATGAGCAGTTCTTC. It yields the protein CASYRLAGGWDNEQFF.

This sequence joins TRBV19 and TRBJ1-2; D remains ambiguous. This CDR3 has 13 residues. The V end was cut by 3 bases, the J end by 8 bases, with 13 bases between. Germline V gives CDR1 LNHDA, CDR2 SQIVND (reference sequence). The CDR3 is CASSMVGSGGYTF. CDR3 nucleotides: TGTGCCAGTAGTATGGTCGGTTCGGGAGGCTACACCTTC. The full variable domain, rest sourced from reference TRBV19 and TRBJ1-2, is DGGITQSPKYLFRKEGQNVTLSCEQNLNHDAMYWYRQDPGQGLRLIYYSQIVNDFQKGDIAEGYSVSREKKESFPLTVTSAQKNPTAFYLCASSMVGSGGYTFGSGTRLTVV.

The V call is TRBV11-2, the J call TRBJ1-4, with a tentative D call TRBD1 (5 bases). Trimming took 1 base from V and 3 from J, leaving 9 bases between them. Germline lookup yields CDR1 SGHAT and CDR2 FQNNGV. The CDR3 consists of 15 residues. The chain's CDR3 is CASSLGAGANEKLFF. The CDR3 DNA is TGTGCCAGCAGCTTAGGGGCGGGGGCTAATGAAAAACTGTTTTTT.

The rearrangement uses TRBV6-1 and TRBJ2-5; D unresolved. The CDR3 totals 14 residues. Germline assignment: CDR1 MNHNS and CDR2 SASEGT. V lost 7 bases to trimming and J lost 2 bases, with 14 bases between them. The CDR3 nucleotides read TGTGCCAGCATCAGAGGTCGACCTCAAGAGACCCAGTACTTC. Its translation: CASIRGRPQETQYF.

A few counts support this clone. The genes are TRBV10-2 and TRBJ2-7, with TRBD1 identical over 8 bases. The CDR3 is 15 residues long. With V trimmed by 4 bases and J by 7 bases, 12 bases remained unmatched. CDR1 and CDR2 (germline): WSHSY, SAAADI. CDR3 residues: CASSALWTGSDEQYF. CDR3 in DNA: TGCGCCAGCAGTGCGCTTTGGACAGGGAGTGATGAGCAGTACTTC.

The chain has TRBV28 and TRBJ1-2, with no clear D. V gave up 7 bases and J gave up 7 bases, with 19 bases separating them. CDR1 MDHEN and CDR2 SYDVKM come from the germline V gene. The CDR3 runs to 14 residues. CDR3 sequence: CASTSYGVMGGYTF. DNA of the CDR3: TGTGCCAGCACCTCCTATGGAGTGATGGGTGGCTACACCTTC.